The sequence of this TCR beta chain was determined in a study of CD8+ T cells in alopecia areata. Noted treatment: oral pan-JAK inhibitor, 5-10 mg twice daily. Sequencing used cDNA as its template, made by extracting RNA and reverse transcribing it. Assay used: immunoSEQ multiplex PCR; TCRdb lists only in-frame clones, some missing. The sample lists around 300,000 clones, 45% to 70% occurring once. The CDR3 extends over 17 amino acids. Germline loops: CDR1 LGHNA, CDR2 YNFKEQ. J gave up 0 bases and V 4 bases, and 9 bases lay outside the gene matches. V and J are TRBV4-2 and TRBJ2-3; 8 nucleotides line up with TRBD1. The receptor's source is a human donor with alopecia areata. The source was CD4+ T cells sorted from blood, collected at week 52, from a patient treated with tofacitinib. Here the CDR3 DNA reads TGTGCCAGCAGCCGAACCGGGACAGGTTTTAGCACAGATACGCAGTATTTT. Translating gives CASSRTGTGFSTDTQYF.